This paragraph covers one TCR beta chain sequence. CDR3 length: 13 residues. Between the trimmed V and J ends, which lost 3 bases and 1 base, there was a span of 6 bases. CDR1 is MNHNS, CDR2 SASEGT, per germline. The source of the sample is a study of blood T cell repertoires in COVID-19. Overall study context: The samples span acute and convalescent COVID-19 from the United States, Italy and Spain.

Per the study methods: Using reference gene primer amplification, nucleated cell counts were estimated. Sequenced by immunoSEQ multiplex PCR; TCRdb stores in-frame clones only, minus some. That table is the source of V, J and clone size, and D and trimming were worked out from the DNA. Here the sample spans around 180,000 clones, roughly 89% being singletons. Participants spanned ages roughly 18 to 95 years and resided in fewer than 30 US areas. The V and J genes are TRBV6-1 and TRBJ1-2; D is perhaps TRBD1 (5 bases). This sequence originates from a woman in her forties with acute COVID-19. Sequenced sample: PBMCs or T cells enriched from blood (not recorded which). The CDR3 region has the DNA TGTGCCAGCAGTGAGACAGTTAACTATGGCTACACCTTC. Its protein product is CASSETVNYGYTF.